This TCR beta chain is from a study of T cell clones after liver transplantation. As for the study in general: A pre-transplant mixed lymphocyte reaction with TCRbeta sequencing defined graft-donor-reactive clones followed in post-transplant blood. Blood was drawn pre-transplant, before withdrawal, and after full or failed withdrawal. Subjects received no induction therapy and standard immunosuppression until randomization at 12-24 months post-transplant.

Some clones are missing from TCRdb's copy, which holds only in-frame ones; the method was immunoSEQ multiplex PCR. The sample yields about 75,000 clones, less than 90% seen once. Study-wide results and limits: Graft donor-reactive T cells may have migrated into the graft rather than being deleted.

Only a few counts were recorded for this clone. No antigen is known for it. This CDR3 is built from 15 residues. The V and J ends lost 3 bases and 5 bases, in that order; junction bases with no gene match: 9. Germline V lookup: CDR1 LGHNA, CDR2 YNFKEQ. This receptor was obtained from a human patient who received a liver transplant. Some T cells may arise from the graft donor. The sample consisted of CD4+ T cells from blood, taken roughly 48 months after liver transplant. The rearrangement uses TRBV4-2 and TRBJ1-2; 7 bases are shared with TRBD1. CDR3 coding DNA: TGTGCCAGCAGCCAGAACCCAGGGGGTGGATATGGCTACACCTTC. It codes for CASSQNPGGGYGYTF.